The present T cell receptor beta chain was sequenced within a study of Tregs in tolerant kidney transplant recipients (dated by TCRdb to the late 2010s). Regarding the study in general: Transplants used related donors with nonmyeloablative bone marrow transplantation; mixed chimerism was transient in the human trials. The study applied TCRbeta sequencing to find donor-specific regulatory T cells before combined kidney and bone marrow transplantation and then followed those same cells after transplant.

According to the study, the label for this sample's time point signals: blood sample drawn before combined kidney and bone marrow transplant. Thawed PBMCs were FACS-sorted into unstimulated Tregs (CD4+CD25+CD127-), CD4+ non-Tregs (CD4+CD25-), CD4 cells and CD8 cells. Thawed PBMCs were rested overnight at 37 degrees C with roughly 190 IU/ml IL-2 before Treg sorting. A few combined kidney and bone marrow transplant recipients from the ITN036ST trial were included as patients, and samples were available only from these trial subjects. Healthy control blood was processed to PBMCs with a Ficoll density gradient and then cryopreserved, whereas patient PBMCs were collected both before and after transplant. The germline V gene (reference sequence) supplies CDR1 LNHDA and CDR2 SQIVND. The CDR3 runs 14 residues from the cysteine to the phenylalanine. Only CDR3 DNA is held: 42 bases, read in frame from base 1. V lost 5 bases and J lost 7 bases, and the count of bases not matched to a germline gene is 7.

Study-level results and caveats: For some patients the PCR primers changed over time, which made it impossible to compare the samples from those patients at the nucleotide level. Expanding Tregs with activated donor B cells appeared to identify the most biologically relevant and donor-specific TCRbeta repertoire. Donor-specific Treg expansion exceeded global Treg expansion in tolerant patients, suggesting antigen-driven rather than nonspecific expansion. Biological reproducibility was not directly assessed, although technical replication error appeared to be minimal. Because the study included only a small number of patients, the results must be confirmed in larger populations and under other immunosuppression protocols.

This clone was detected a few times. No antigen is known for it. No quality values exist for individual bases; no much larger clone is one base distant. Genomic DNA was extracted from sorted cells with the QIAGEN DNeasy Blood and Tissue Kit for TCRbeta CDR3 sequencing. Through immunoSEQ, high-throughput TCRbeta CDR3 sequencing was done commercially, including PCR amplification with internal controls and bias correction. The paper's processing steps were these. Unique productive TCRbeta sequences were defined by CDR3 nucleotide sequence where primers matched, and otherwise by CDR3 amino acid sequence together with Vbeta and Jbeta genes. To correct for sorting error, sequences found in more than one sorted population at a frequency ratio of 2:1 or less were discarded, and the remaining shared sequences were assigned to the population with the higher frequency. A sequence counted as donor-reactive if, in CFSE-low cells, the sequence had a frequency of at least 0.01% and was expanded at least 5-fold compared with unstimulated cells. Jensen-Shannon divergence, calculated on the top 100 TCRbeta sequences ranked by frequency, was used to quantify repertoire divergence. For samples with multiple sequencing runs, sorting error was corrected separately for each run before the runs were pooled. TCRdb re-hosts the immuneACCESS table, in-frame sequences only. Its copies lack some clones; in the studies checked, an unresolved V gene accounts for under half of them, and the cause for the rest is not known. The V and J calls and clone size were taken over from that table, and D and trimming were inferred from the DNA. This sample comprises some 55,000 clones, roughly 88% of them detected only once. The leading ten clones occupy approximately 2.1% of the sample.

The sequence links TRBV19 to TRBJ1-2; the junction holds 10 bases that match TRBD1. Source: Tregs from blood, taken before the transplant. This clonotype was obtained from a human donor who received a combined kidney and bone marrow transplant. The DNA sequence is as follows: TGTGCCAGTAGTCCGGACCGGGACAGGGGTGGCTACACCTTC. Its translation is CASSPDRDRGGYTF.